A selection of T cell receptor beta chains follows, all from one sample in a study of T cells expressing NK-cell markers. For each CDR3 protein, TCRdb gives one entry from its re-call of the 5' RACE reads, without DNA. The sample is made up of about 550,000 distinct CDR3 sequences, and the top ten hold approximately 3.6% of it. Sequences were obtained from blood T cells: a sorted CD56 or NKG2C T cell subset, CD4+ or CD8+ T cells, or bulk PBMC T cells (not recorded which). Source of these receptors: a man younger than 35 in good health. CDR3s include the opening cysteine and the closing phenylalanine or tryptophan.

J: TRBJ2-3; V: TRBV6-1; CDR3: CATYSLASTDTQYF
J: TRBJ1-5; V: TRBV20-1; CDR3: CSARWDDRGNQPQHF
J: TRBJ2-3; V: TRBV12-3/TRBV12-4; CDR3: CASSPFTGTGGDTQYF
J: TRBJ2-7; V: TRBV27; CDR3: CASSEVPSYEQYF
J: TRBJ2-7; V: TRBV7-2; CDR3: CASSLNSYRRIYEQYF
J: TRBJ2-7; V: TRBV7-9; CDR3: CASSYQGAWEQYF
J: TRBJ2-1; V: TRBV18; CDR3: CASSPSTGLVAEQFF
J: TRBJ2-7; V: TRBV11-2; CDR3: CASSTSGRNEQYF
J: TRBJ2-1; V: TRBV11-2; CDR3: CASSLVVTGYYSYNEQFF
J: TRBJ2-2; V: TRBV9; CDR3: CASSVEVGLAENTGELFF
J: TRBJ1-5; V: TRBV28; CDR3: CASRSEFNQPQHF
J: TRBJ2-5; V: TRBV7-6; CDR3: CASSSTHRSEETQYF
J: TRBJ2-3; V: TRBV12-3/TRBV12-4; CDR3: CASSSQGNTQYF
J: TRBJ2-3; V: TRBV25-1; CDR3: CASSGNEVGWGTDTQYF
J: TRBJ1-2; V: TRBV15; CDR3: CATSRGDAANYGYTF
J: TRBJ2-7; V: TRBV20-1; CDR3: CSATEGRGSDEQYF
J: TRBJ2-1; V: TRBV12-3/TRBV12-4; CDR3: CASSPLHGGYNEQFF
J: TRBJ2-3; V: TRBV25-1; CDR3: CASIFSSCPIPDTQYF
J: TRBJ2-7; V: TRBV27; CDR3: CASSLGAGAHEQYF
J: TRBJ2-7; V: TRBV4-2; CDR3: CASSPALPSDGRGNHEQYF
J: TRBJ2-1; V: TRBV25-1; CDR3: CASSDWEGVATYNEQFF
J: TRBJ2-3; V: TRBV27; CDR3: CAPQTRIVEDTQYF
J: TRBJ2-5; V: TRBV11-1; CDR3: CASSLRDSGTSGHVPQETQYF
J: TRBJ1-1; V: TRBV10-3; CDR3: CAISPSGTGGMNTEAFF
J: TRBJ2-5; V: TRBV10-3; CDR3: CAISGRRVAGVQETQYF
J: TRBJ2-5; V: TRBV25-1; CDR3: CASSSHNRGPEETQYF
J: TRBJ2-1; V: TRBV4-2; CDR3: CASSQTETSGSYNEQFF
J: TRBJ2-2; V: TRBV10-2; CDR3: CASMERAGELFF
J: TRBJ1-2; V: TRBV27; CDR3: CASSLLPGFYGYTF
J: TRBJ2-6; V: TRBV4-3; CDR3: CASSQDTTGDGANVLTF
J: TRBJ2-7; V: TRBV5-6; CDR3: CASSPALRLYEQYF
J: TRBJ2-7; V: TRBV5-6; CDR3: CASSLGHISYEQYF